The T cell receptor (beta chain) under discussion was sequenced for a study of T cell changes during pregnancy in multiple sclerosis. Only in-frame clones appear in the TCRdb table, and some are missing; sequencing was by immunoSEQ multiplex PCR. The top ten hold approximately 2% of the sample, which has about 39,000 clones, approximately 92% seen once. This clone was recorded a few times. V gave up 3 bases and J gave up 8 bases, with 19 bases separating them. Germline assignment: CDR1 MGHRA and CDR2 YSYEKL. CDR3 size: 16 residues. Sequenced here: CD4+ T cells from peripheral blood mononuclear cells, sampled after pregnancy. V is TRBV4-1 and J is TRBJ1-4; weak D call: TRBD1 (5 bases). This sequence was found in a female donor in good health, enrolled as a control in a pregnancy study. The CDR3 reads CASSHPWRGKGEKLFF. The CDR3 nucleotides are TGCGCCAGCAGCCATCCCTGGCGGGGGAAGGGAGAAAAACTGTTTTTT.